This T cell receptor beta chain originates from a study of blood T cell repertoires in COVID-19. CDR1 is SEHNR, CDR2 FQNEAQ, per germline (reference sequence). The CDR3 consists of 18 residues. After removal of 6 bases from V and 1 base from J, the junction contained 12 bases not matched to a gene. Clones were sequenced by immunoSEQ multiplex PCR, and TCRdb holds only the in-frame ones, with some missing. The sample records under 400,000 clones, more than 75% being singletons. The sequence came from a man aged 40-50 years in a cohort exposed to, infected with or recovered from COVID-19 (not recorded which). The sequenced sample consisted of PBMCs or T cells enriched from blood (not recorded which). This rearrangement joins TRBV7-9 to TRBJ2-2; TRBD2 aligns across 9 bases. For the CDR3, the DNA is TGTGCCAGCAGAAATAAGTCTCGCGGGAGGGTGAACACCGGGGAGCTGTTTTTT. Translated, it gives CASRNKSRGRVNTGELFF.